This T cell receptor (beta chain) was captured in a study of T cells in localized non-small cell lung cancer. Study-level findings and limits: Detection in adjacent lung was observed for a median around 50 of the top 100 tumor clones. Longer overall survival associated with higher blood T cell density; shorter survival with higher adjacent-lung clonality. Uninvolved adjacent lung, not tumor, had the highest T cell clonality.

TCRdb's table, derived via immunoSEQ multiplex PCR, lists solely in-frame clones and lacks some. The sample records about 43,000 clones, about 91% being singletons. Germline values: CDR1 LNHDA, CDR2 SQIVND (reference sequence). V shed 6 bases and J 5 bases; nucleotides not matched to a gene: 11. The CDR3 covers 16 residues. Of note for this clone: The antigen is undetermined.

The genes are TRBV19 and TRBJ2-1; TRBD2 matches at 9 bases. The receptor was derived from a woman aged 40-70 years with stage II lung adenocarcinoma. Sample: PBMCs, taken before any cancer treatment. The chain's CDR3 is CASSPIGRGGHNEQFF. Here the CDR3 DNA reads TGTGCCAGTAGCCCGATCGGGCGGGGGGGCCACAATGAGCAGTTCTTC.